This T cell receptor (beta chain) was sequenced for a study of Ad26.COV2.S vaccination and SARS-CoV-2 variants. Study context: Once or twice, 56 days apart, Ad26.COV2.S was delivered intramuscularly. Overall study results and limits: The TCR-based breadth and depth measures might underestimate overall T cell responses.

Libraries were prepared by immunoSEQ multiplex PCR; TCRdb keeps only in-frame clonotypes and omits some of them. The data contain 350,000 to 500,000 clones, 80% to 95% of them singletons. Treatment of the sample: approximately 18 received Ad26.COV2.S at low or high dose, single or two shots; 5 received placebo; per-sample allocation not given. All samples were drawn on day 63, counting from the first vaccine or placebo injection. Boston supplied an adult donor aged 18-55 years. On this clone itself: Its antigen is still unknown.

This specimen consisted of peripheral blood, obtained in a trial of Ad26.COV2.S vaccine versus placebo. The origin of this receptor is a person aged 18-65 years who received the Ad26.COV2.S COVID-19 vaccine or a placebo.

The CDR3 nucleotides are TGTGCCAGCAGCCCGATCCCGAGGGATACGCAGTATTTT. This codes for CASSPIPRDTQYF. The chain carries TRBV7-7 and TRBJ2-3; D is ambiguous. Between the trimmed V and J ends, which lost 5 bases and 6 bases, there was a span of 12 bases. This CDR3 is 13 amino acids long. Germline CDR1 is SSHAT and CDR2 is FNYEAQ (reference sequence).